Below, 25 T cell receptor beta chains from the same sample are listed, as sequenced in a study of blood T cell repertoires in COVID-19. Libraries were prepared by immunoSEQ multiplex PCR; TCRdb keeps only in-frame clonotypes and omits some of them. The data hold about 320,000 clones, with approximately 90% observed a single time. What was sequenced was PBMCs or T cells enriched from blood (not recorded which). The source is a young woman who had recovered from COVID-19.

This chain joins TRBV5-1 and TRBJ2-1; 9 positions match TRBD2. This CDR3 spans 18 amino acids. V was pared by 1 base and J by 1 base, with 9 bases of the junction left unmatched. Per germline, CDR1 SGHRS and CDR2 YFSETQ. The DNA for the CDR3 is TGCGCCAGCAGCTTGAACCCTATGGCGGGAGGGTCCTACAATGAGCAGTTCTTC. Its protein product is CASSLNPMAGGSYNEQFF.

The chain is built from TRBV18 and TRBJ2-7, with TRBD1 identical over 9 bases. V trimming: 0 bases; J trimming: 3 bases; junction bases outside the gene matches: 6. The CDR3 contains 16 residues. Germline values: CDR1 KGHSH, CDR2 LQKENI. The CDR3 nucleotides read TGTGCCAGCTCACCACCTCGCGGGGGACAGGGCTACGAGCAGTACTTC. Translated, it gives CASSPPRGGQGYEQYF.

A single count supports this clone. This chain uses TRBV6-6 with TRBJ2-5, with 10 bases identical to TRBD1. This CDR3 has 16 amino acids. J gave up 5 bases and V 5 bases, and 11 bases lay outside the gene matches. Germline loops: CDR1 MNHNY, CDR2 SVGAGI (reference sequence). The CDR3 sequence is CASSTQGTGVGETQYF. In DNA form, the CDR3 reads TGTGCCAGCAGTACCCAGGGGACAGGGGTAGGGGAGACCCAGTACTTC.

V is TRBV7-9 and J is TRBJ1-1, with 9 nucleotides matching TRBD1. Unmatched junction bases numbered 2, after V lost 4 bases and J lost 5 bases. This CDR3 is 13 amino acids long. CDR1 SEHNR and CDR2 FQNEAQ come from the germline V gene (reference sequence). CDR3 sequence (DNA): TGTGCCAGCAGCTCCGGGACAGGGACTGAAGCTTTCTTT. Translated, it gives CASSSGTGTEAFF. Full variable domain (missing parts from reference TRBV7-9 and TRBJ1-1): DTGVSQNPRHKITKRGQNVTFRCDPISEHNRLYWYRQTLGQGPEFLTYFQNEAQLEKSRLLSDRFSAERPKGSFSTLEIQRTEQGDSAMYLCASSSGTGTEAFFGQGTRLTVV.

The V gene is TRBV4-2, the J gene TRBJ2-3, with 12 bases fitting TRBD2. Germline CDR1 is LGHNA and CDR2 is YNFKEQ. The V segment lost 4 bases and the J segment 1 base; nucleotides outside the gene matches: 15. This CDR3 spans 20 amino acids. For the CDR3, the DNA is TGTGCCAGCAGCCCACCAACCGGGACTAGCGGGTGGGGCGGCACAGATACGCAGTATTTT. Translating it yields CASSPPTGTSGWGGTDTQYF.

The chain employs TRBV19 and TRBJ2-1; D is unresolved. Trimming took 5 bases from V and 5 from J, leaving 19 bases between them. The CDR3 contains 16 residues. CDR1 LNHDA and CDR2 SQIVND come from the germline V gene (reference sequence). As DNA, the CDR3 is TGTGCCAGTAGTGACCCGGCGGAAAGTCTTAACAATGAGCAGTTCTTC. As protein: CASSDPAESLNNEQFF.

This rearrangement joins TRBV12-3 or TRBV12-4 to TRBJ1-5; D unclear. The CDR3 consists of 13 residues. Between the trimmed V and J ends, which lost 5 bases and 6 bases, there was a span of 11 bases. As DNA, the CDR3 is TGTGCCAGCAGTCCAGGATCAATTCAGCCCCAGCATTTT. Translation gives CASSPGSIQPQHF.

This sequence joins TRBV6-4 and TRBJ1-2; D might be TRBD1 (6 bases). Trimming took 4 bases from V and 4 from J, leaving 16 bases between them. Germline-derived CDR1 and CDR2 are MRHNA and SNTAGT. The CDR3 covers 15 residues. The CDR3 DNA reads TGTGCCAGCAGTGCCGGGGTAGGGGGTCGCTATGGCTACACCTTC. Residues: CASSAGVGGRYGYTF.

The genes are TRBV2 and TRBJ2-1; 7 bases fit TRBD1. Trimming at V came to 4 bases and at J to 2 bases, leaving 14 bases not matched to a gene. Germline V gene data show CDR1 as SNHLY and CDR2 as FYNNEI. This CDR3 contains 18 residues. The CDR3 spells CASSVPSLRGPTYNEQFF. CDR3 nucleotides: TGTGCCAGCAGTGTGCCTTCGCTTAGGGGGCCGACCTACAATGAGCAGTTCTTC.

V gene TRBV25-1 combines with J gene TRBJ2-5; D is perhaps TRBD2 (5 bases). The CDR3 runs to 14 residues. V was shortened by 4 bases and J by 2 bases, with 11 bases between the two germline ends. The germline V gene has CDR1 MGHDK and CDR2 SYGVNS. The CDR3 DNA reads as TGTGCCAGCAGTGCCGGACTGTTACAAGAGACCCAGTACTTC. Translation gives CASSAGLLQETQYF.

The chain has TRBV12-3 or TRBV12-4 and TRBJ1-2; 8 bases agree with TRBD1. The CDR3 is 13 residues long. Unmatched junction bases numbered 5, after V lost 4 bases and J lost 7 bases. CDR3 DNA sequence: TGTGCCAGCAGTTCCATCGACAGGGGTGGCTACACCTTC. It yields the protein CASSSIDRGGYTF.

This chain links TRBV19 with TRBJ1-2; 8 nucleotides match TRBD1. V gave up 5 bases and J gave up 6 bases; unmatched junction bases: 8. CDR1 is LNHDA, CDR2 SQIVND, per germline (reference sequence). CDR3 size: 14 residues. In DNA, the CDR3 is TGTGCCAGTAGTTCGGGACAGGCTAGCGATGGCTACACCTTC. Encoded protein: CASSSGQASDGYTF.

The rearrangement uses TRBV18 and TRBJ2-7; no reliable D call. The CDR3 consists of 13 residues. The germline V gene has CDR1 KGHSH and CDR2 LQKENI. V was pared by 2 bases and J by 6 bases, with 11 bases between. The CDR3 coding sequence is TGTGCCAGCTCACCAGGCGAGGCTGGCGAGCAGTACTTC. Amino acids: CASSPGEAGEQYF.

The chain recombines TRBV7-8 with TRBJ2-5; 8 positions agree with TRBD1. The CDR3 loop spans 15 amino acids. The trim removed 3 bases at V and 5 bases at J, leaving 8 bases unmatched. Germline V gives CDR1 SGHVS, CDR2 FQNEAQ. The CDR3: CASSLGGQGDETQYF. CDR3 DNA sequence: TGTGCCAGCAGCTTGGGAGGACAGGGAGACGAGACCCAGTACTTC.

The J gene is TRBJ2-7, the V gene TRBV4-1, with TRBD1 matching over 7 bases. The ends lost 4 bases at V and 3 bases at J; junction bases unmatched: 15. CDR3 length: 17 residues. CDR1 and CDR2 (germline): MGHRA, YSYEKL. In nucleotides, the CDR3 is TGCGCCAGCAGCCTCACTCTCCATACAACAGGGGACTACGAGCAGTACTTC. Translation gives CASSLTLHTTGDYEQYF.

This chain links TRBV7-9 with TRBJ1-4, with 10 bases that match TRBD1. Per germline, CDR1 SEHNR and CDR2 FQNEAQ (reference sequence). This CDR3 contains 17 residues. The trim removed 5 bases at V and 8 bases at J, leaving 14 bases unmatched. The CDR3 sequence is CASSPRLVGTGDEKLFF. DNA for the CDR3: TGTGCCAGCAGCCCCAGACTCGTAGGGACAGGGGACGAAAAACTGTTTTTT.

This chain joins TRBV11-2 and TRBJ1-4; the match to TRBD1 covers 8 bases. CDR3 length: 12 residues. With V trimmed by 5 bases and J by 13 bases, 6 bases remained unmatched. Germline CDR1 reads SGHAT; CDR2 reads FQNNGV. For the CDR3, the DNA is TGTGCCAGCAGCCCGACAGGGGTGGCACTGTTTTTT. Protein: CASSPTGVALFF.

The chain links TRBV28 to TRBJ2-1; 9 nucleotides match TRBD2. Germline-derived CDR1 and CDR2 are MDHEN and SYDVKM. V shed 4 bases, J shed 4 bases, and the junction held 5 bases outside the gene matches. The CDR3 is 15 amino acids. This CDR3 is CASSSLAGTYNEQFF. The CDR3 DNA reads as TGTGCCAGCAGTTCTCTAGCGGGGACTTACAATGAGCAGTTCTTC. The whole variable domain, filled in from reference TRBV28 and TRBJ2-1, reads DVKVTQSSRYLVKRTGEKVFLECVQDMDHENMFWYRQDPGLGLRLIYFSYDVKMKEKGDIPEGYSVSREKKERFSLILESASTNQTSMYLCASSSLAGTYNEQFFGPGTRLTVL.

Here the CDR3 reads CSVEDLDYGYTF. CDR3 bases: TGCAGCGTTGAAGATCTAGACTATGGCTACACCTTC. The gene calls are TRBV29-1 and TRBJ1-2; D unclear. The CDR3 is made up of 12 amino acids. With 0 bases removed from V and 3 bases from J, the gap between germline ends came to 5 bases. Germline V gene sequence: CDR1 SQVTM, CDR2 ANQGSEA.

V is TRBV4-2 and J is TRBJ2-7; a possible D gene is TRBD2 (5 bases). The CDR3 loop spans 15 amino acids. Trimming shortened V by 0 bases and J by 6 bases, and 15 bases separated the two germline ends. The germline CDR1 and CDR2 sequences are LGHNA and YNFKEQ. The CDR3 reads CASSQDLASGGEQYF. The CDR3 nucleotides are TGTGCCAGCAGCCAAGACTTAGCATCCGGAGGCGAGCAGTACTTC.

The V call is TRBV5-4, the J call TRBJ2-1; 12 nucleotides line up with TRBD2. Germline CDR1 is SGHNT and CDR2 is YYREEE (reference sequence). Trimming removed 4 bases from V and 1 base from J; junction bases left unmatched: 12. This CDR3 is 19 amino acids long. The CDR3 DNA sequence: TGTGCCAGCAGCCCGGGACTAGCGGGCCCCTGGGAATCCTACAATGAGCAGTTCTTC. Its protein product is CASSPGLAGPWESYNEQFF.

The V and J genes are TRBV7-2 and TRBJ1-4; D is undetermined. The CDR3 is 18 amino acids. Trimming cost V 7 bases and J 7 bases, with 28 bases left between them. CDR1 and CDR2 from the germline V gene are SGHTA and FQGNSA. In DNA form, the CDR3 reads TGTGCCAGCACCGTTTGGAGGTTTCGATTATCCCTCCGTGAAAAACTGTTTTTT. It yields the protein CASTVWRFRLSLREKLFF. Looking up the rest from reference TRBV7-2 and TRBJ1-4 gives the full variable domain: GAGVSQSPSNKVTEKGKDVELRCDPISGHTALYWYRQSLGQGLEFLIYFQGNSAPDKSGLPSDRFSAERTGGSVSTLTIQRTQQEDSAVYLCASTVWRFRLSLREKLFFGSGTQLSVL.

This clone was found once. The V and J genes are TRBV6-5 and TRBJ1-6; 11 positions match TRBD1. Germline CDR1 is MNHEY and CDR2 is SVGAGI. The V segment lost 6 bases and the J segment 7 bases; nucleotides outside the gene matches: 5. CDR3 size: 15 residues. CDR3 nucleotide sequence: TGTGCCAGCAGCCGGGACAGGGGGTCGAATTCACCCCTCCACTTT. Residues: CASSRDRGSNSPLHF.

The chain combines TRBV9 with TRBJ2-1, with 7 bases matching TRBD2. CDR1 is SGDLS and CDR2 is YYNGEE in the germline V gene. The CDR3 extends over 16 amino acids. The trim removed 0 bases at V and 3 bases at J, leaving 6 bases unmatched. The CDR3 region has the DNA TGTGCCAGCAGCGTAGAGACTAGCTGGGTCTACAATGAGCAGTTCTTC. This encodes CASSVETSWVYNEQFF.

V gene TRBV12-5 combines with J gene TRBJ1-3; D may be TRBD1 (6 bases). The germline V gene encodes CDR1 LGHNT and CDR2 FRNRAP. Trimming took 6 bases from V and 0 from J, leaving 18 bases between them. The CDR3 spans 17 residues. The CDR3 DNA reads as TGTGCTAGTGGACAGGTGAATAACAGGGACTCTGGAAACACCATATATTTT. This translates into CASGQVNNRDSGNTIYF.